Here is one T cell receptor (beta chain) with its context. The antigen is not known. Each CDR3 protein is one row after TCRdb ran MiXCR on the PCR reads. The data show fewer than 20,000 distinct CDR3 sequences, about 62% seen once. The record originates from a study of vaccination and CD4 T cells after COVID-19. General study points: For convalescent patients, 304 of the 307 vaccine-specific clones analyzed were classified as spike mono-reactive. Detection of a median roughly 85% of reactive clones in convalescent patients was confined to the period after vaccination. Post-vaccination reactive clonotypes (median approximately 38) did not differ significantly from post-infection (under 22).

This CDR3 has 13 residues. Trimming pared 4 bases from V and 9 bases from J, leaving 14 bases between. The germline V gene has CDR1 SGHDN and CDR2 FVKESK. Dates of positive PCR ran from March to December 2020, before US Alpha, Beta and Delta variants. The origin of this receptor is a human donor who had recovered from COVID-19. This chain uses TRBV14 with TRBJ2-3; a possible D gene is TRBD2 (5 bases). The starting material was CD4+ T cells from blood, obtained before SARS-CoV-2 vaccination. This CDR3 reads CASSPLLVSTQYF. CDR3 in DNA: TGTGCCAGCAGCCCCCTACTAGTTAGCACGCAGTATTTT.